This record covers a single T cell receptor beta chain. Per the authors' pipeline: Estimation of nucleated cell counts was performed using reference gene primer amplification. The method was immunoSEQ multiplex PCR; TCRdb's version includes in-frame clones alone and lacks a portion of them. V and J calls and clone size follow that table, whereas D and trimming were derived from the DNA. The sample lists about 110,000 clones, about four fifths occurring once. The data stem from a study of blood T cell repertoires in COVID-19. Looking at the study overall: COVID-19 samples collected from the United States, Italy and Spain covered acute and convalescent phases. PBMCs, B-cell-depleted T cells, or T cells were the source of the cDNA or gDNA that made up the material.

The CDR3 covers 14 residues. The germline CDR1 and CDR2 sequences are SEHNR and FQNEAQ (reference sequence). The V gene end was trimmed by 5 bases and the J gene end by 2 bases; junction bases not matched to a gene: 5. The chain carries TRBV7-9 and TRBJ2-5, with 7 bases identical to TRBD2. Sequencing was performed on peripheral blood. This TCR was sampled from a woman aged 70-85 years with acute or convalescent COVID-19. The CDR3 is CASSHVGGQETQYF. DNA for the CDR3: TGTGCCAGCAGCCATGTCGGGGGGCAAGAGACCCAGTACTTC.